This section outlines one T cell receptor beta chain sequence together with its context. Its target is unknown. The CDR3 is 16 amino acids. Germline CDR1 reads MNHEY; CDR2 reads SVGAGI. Trimming cost V 5 bases and J 1 base, with 14 bases left between them. The data were obtained in a study of T cell repertoires in cytomegalovirus infection. Across the study: HLA-B-restricted CMV epitopes that are well studied were used alongside recently identified HLA-C-restricted ones. Indications of both CMV infection and matching HLA type were provided by public TCR beta signatures.

The study, taken as a whole, reports: Frequencies of public TCR beta families were cumulated, and this identified carriers of CMV plus the relevant HLA. Dominating the ex vivo response were HLA-C-restricted CMV-specific TCR beta clonotypes.

Each CDR3 protein gets one entry after TCRdb re-called the reads with MiXCR. Of approximately 730,000 distinct CDR3 sequences in the sample, about 27% are singletons; the top ten hold about an eighth. The specimen comprised cultured CD8+ T cells from PBMCs, sampled from culture after CMV antigen stimulation. The receptor was derived from a human donor in good health (CMV status not recorded). Some clones in this sample may be carry-over from other donors' samples. This rearrangement joins TRBV6-5 to TRBJ2-2, with D tentatively TRBD1 (6 bases). The CDR3 sequence: CASSGRGHVNTGELFF. The CDR3 DNA follows: TGTGCCAGCAGTGGCCGGGGACACGTGAACACCGGGGAGCTGTTTTTT.